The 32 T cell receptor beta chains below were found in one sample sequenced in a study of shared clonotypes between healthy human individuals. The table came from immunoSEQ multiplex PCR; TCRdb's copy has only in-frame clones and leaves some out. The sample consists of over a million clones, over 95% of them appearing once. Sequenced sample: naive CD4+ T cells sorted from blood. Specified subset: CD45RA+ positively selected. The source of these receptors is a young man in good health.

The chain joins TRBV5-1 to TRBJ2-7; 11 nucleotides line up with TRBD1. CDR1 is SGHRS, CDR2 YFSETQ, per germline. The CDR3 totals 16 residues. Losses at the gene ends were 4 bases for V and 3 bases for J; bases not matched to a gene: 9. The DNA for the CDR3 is TGCGCCAGCAGCCGAAAAACCGGGACAGGGGGCTACGAGCAGTACTTC. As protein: CASSRKTGTGGYEQYF.

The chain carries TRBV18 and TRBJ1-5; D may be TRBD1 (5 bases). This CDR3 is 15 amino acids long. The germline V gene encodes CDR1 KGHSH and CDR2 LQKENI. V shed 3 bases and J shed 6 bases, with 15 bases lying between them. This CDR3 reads CASSPLPGEFQPQHF. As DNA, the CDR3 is TGTGCCAGCTCACCCCTACCGGGGGAGTTTCAGCCCCAGCATTTT.

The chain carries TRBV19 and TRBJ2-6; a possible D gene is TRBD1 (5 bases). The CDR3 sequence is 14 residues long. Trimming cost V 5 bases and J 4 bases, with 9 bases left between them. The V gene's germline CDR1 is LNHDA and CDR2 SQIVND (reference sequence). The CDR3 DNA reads TGTGCCAGTAGTCCCAGGGTCGGGGCCAACGTCCTGACTTTC. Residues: CASSPRVGANVLTF. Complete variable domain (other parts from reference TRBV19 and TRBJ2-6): DGGITQSPKYLFRKEGQNVTLSCEQNLNHDAMYWYRQDPGQGLRLIYYSQIVNDFQKGDIAEGYSVSREKKESFPLTVTSAQKNPTAFYLCASSPRVGANVLTFGAGSRLTVL.

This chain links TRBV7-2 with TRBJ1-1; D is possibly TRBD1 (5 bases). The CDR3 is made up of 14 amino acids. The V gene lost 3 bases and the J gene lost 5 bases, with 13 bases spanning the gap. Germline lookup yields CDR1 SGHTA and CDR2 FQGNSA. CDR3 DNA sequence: TGTGCCAGCAGCTTGGGGATTCGGGGGACTGAAGCTTTCTTT. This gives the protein CASSLGIRGTEAFF.

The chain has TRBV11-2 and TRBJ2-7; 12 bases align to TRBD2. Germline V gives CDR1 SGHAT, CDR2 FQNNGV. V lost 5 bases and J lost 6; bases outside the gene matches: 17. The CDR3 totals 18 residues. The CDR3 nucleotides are TGTGCCAGCAGCCTAGGACTAGCGGGACTTCCCCCACTTCGCGAGCAGTACTTC. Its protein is CASSLGLAGLPPLREQYF.

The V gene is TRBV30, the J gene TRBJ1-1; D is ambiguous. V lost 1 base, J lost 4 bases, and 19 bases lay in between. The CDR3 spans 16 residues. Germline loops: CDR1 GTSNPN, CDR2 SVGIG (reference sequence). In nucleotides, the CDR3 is TGTGCCTGGAGTGCTGTAGGACGAGGGCAAGGCACTGAAGCTTTCTTT. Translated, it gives CAWSAVGRGQGTEAFF.

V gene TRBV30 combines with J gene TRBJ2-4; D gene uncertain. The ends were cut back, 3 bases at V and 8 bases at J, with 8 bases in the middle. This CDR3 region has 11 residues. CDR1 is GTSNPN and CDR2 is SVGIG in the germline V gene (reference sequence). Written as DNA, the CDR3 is TGTGCCTGGAGCGTCCGGGACATTCAGTACTTC. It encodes CAWSVRDIQYF.

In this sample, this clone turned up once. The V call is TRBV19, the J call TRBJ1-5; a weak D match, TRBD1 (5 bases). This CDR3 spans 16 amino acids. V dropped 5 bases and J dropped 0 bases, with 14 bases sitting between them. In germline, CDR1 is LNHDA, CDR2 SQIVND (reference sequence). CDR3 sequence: CASSLPRQISNQPQHF. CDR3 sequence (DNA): TGTGCCAGTAGTTTACCCAGACAGATTAGCAATCAGCCCCAGCATTTT.

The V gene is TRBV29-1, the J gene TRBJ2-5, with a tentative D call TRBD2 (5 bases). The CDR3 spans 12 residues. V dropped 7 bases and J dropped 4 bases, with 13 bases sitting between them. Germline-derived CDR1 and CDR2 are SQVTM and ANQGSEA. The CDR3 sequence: CSAEGAAETQYF. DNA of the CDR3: TGCAGCGCCGAGGGTGCAGCAGAGACCCAGTACTTC.

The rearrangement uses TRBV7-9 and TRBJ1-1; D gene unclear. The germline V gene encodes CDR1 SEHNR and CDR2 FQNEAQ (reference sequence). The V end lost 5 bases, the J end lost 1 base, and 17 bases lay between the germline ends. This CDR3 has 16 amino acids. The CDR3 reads CASSRNGRARNTEAFF. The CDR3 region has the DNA TGTGCCAGCAGCCGAAACGGGCGTGCGAGGAACACTGAAGCTTTCTTT.

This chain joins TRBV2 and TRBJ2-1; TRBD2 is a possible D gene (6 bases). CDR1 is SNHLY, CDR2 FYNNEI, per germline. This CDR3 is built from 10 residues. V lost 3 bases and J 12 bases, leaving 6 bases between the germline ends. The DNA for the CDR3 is TGTGCCAGCAGTGAGGGAGGGCAGTTCTTC. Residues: CASSEGGQFF.

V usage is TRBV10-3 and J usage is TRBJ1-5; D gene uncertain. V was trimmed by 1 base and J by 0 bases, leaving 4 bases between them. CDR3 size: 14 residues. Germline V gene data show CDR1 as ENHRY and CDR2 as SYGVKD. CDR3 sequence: CAISELDSNQPQHF. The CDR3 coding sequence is TGTGCCATCAGTGAGTTGGATAGCAATCAGCCCCAGCATTTT.

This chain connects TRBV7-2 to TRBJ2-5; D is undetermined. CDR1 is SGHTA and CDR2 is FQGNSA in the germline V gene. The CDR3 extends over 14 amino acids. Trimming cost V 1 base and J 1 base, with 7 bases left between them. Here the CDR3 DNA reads TGTGCCAGCAGCTTAGGTTTCCGCCAAGAGACCCAGTACTTC. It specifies CASSLGFRQETQYF.

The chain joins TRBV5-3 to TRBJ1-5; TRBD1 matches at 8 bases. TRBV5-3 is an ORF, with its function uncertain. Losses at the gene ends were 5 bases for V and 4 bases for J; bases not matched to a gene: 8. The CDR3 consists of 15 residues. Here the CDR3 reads CARSSLGQGNQPQHF. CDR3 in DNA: TGTGCCAGAAGTTCTCTCGGACAGGGTAATCAGCCCCAGCATTTT.

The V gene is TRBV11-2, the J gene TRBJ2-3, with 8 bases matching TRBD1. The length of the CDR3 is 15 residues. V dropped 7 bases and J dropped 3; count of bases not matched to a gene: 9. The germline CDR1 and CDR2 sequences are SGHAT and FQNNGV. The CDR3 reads CASNPDRGRTDTQYF. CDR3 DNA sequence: TGTGCCAGCAACCCCGACAGGGGTAGGACAGATACGCAGTATTTT.

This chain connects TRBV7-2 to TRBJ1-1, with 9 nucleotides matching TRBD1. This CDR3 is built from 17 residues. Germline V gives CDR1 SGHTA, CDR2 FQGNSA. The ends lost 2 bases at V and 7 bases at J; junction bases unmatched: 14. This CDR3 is CASSLLPDRGAPYEAFF. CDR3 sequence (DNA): TGTGCCAGCAGCTTATTGCCGGACAGGGGTGCCCCCTATGAAGCTTTCTTT.

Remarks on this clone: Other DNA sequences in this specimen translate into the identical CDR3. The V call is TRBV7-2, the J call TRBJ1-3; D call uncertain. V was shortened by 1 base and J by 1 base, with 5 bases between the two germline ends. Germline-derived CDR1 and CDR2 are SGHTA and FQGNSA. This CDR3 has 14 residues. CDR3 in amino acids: CASSLGPSGNTIYF. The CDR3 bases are TGTGCCAGCAGCTTAGGGCCTTCTGGAAACACCATATATTTT. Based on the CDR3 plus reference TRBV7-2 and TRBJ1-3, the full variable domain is GAGVSQSPSNKVTEKGKDVELRCDPISGHTALYWYRQSLGQGLEFLIYFQGNSAPDKSGLPSDRFSAERTGGSVSTLTIQRTQQEDSAVYLCASSLGPSGNTIYFGEGSWLTVV.

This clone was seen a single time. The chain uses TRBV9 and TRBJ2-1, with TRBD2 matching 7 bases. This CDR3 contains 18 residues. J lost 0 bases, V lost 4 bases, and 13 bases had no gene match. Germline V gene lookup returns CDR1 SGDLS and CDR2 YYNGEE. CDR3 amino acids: CASSLSPLLADSYNEQFF. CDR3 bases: TGTGCCAGCAGCCTTTCCCCCCTCCTAGCGGACTCCTACAATGAGCAGTTCTTC.

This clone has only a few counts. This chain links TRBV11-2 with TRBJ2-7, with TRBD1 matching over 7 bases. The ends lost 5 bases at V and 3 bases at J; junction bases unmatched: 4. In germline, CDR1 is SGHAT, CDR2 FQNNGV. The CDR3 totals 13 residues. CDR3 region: CASSRYRGYEQYF. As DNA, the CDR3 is TGTGCCAGCAGCCGCTACAGGGGCTACGAGCAGTACTTC.

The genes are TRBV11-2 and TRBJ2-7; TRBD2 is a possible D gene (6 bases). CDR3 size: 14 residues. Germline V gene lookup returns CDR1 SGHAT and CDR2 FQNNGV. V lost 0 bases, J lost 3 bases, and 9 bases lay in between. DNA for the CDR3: TGTGCCAGCAGCTTAGATAGCGGATTCTACGAGCAGTACTTC. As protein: CASSLDSGFYEQYF.

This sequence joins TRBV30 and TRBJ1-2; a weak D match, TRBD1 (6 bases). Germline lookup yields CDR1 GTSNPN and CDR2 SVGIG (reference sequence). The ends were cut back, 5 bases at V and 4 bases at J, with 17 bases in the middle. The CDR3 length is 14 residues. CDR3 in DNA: TGTGCCTGGTCTTTTGGGGGCCCGATCTATGGCTACACCTTC. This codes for CAWSFGGPIYGYTF. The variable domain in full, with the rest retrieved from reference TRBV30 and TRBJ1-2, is SQTIHQWPATLVQPVGSPLSLECTVEGTSNPNLYWYRQAAGRGLQLLFYSVGIGQISSEVPQNLSASRPQDRQFILSSKKLLLSDSGFYLCAWSFGGPIYGYTFGSGTRLTVV.

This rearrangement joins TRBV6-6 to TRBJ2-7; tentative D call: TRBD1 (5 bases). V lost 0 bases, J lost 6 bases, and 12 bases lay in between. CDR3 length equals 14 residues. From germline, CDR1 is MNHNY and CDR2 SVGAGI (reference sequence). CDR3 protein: CASSYSIFQGEQYF. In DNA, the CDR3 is TGTGCCAGCAGTTACTCGATTTTTCAGGGCGAGCAGTACTTC.

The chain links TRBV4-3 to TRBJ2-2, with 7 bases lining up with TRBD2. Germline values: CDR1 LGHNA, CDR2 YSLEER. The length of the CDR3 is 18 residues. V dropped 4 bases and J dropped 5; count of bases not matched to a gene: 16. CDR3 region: CASSRVIVGGARTGELFF. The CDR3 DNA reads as TGCGCCAGCAGCCGCGTGATTGTGGGAGGGGCGAGGACCGGGGAGCTGTTTTTT.

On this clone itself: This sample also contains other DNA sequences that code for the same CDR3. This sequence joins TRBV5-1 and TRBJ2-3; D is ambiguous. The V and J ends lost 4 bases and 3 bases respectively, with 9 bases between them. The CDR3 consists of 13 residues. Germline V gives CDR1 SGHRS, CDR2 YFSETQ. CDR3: CASSGVPTDTQYF. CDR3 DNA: TGCGCCAGCAGCGGCGTCCCTACAGATACGCAGTATTTT.

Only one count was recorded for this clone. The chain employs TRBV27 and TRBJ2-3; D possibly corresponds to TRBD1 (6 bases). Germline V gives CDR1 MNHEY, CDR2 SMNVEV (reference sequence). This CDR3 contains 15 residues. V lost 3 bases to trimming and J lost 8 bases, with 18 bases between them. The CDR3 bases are TGTGCCAGCAGTTTGCCCGACAGGACTCAGGGTACGCAGTATTTT. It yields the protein CASSLPDRTQGTQYF.

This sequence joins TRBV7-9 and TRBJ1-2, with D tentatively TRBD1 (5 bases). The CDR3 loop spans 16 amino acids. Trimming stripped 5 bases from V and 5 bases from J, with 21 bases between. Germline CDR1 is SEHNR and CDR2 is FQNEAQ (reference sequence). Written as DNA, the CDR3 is TGTGCCAGCAGCCACATTGACGTGAGGGGCGGTTATGGCTACACCTTC. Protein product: CASSHIDVRGGYGYTF. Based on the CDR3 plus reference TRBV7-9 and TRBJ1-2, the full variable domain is DTGVSQNPRHKITKRGQNVTFRCDPISEHNRLYWYRQTLGQGPEFLTYFQNEAQLEKSRLLSDRFSAERPKGSFSTLEIQRTEQGDSAMYLCASSHIDVRGGYGYTFGSGTRLTVV.

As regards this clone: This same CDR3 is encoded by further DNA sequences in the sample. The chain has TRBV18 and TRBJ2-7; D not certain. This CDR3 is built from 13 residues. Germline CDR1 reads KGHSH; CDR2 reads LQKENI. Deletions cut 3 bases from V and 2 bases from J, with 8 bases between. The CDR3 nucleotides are TGTGCCAGCTCACCCCGCGAAACCTACGAGCAGTACTTC. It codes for CASSPRETYEQYF. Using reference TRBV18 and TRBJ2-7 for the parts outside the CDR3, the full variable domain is NAGVMQNPRHLVRRRGQEARLRCSPMKGHSHVYWYRQLPEEGLKFMVYLQKENIIDESGMPKERFSAEFPKEGPSILRIQQVVRGDSAAYFCASSPRETYEQYFGPGTRLTVT.

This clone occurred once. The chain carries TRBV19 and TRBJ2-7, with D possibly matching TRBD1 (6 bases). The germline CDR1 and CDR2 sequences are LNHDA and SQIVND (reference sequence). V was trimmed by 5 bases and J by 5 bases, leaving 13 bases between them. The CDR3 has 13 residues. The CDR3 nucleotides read TGTGCCAGTAGTGGCAACAGGGTCGACGAGCAGTACTTC. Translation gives CASSGNRVDEQYF.

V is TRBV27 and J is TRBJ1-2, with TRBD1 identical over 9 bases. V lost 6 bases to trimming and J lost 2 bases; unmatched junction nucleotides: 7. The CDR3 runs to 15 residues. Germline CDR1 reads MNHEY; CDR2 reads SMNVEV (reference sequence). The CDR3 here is CASSRTGAANYGYTF. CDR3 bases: TGTGCCAGCAGCCGGACAGGGGCGGCCAACTATGGCTACACCTTC.

Here the CDR3 reads CASAAGRGNGELFF. CDR3 DNA: TGTGCCTCCGCTGCCGGGAGGGGCAACGGGGAGCTGTTTTTT. The V and J genes are TRBV10-3 and TRBJ2-2; 8 bases map to TRBD2. CDR3 length: 14 amino acids. After removal of 11 bases from V and 7 bases from J, the junction contained 12 bases not matched to a gene. Looked up from germline, CDR1 is ENHRY and CDR2 is SYGVKD.

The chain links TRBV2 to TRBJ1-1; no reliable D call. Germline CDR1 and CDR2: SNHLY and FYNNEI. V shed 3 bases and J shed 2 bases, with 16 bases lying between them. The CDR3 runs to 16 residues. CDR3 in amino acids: CASSEFLEVTNTEAFF. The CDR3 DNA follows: TGTGCCAGCAGTGAGTTTCTAGAGGTTACCAACACTGAAGCTTTCTTT.

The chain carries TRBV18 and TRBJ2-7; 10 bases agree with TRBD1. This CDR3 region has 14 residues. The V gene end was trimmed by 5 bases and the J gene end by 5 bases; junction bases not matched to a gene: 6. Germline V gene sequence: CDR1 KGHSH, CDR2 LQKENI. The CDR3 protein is CASSTTGTGDEQYF. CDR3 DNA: TGTGCCAGCTCAACAACCGGGACAGGGGACGAGCAGTACTTC.